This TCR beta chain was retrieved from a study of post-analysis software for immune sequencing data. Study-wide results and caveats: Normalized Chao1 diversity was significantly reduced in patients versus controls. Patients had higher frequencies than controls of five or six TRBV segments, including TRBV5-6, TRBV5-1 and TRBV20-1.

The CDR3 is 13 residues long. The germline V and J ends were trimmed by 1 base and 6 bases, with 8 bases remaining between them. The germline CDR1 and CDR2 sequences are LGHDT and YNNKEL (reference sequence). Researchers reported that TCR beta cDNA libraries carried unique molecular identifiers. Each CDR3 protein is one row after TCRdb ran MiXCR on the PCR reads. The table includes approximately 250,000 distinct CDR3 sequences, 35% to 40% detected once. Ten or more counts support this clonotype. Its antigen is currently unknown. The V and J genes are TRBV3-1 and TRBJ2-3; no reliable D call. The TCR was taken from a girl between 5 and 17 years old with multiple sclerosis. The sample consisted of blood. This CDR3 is CASSQVAGDTQYF. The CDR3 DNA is TGTGCCAGCAGCCAAGTAGCCGGGGATACGCAGTATTTT.